The 17 T cell receptor beta chains below were found in one sample sequenced in a study of blood T cell repertoires in COVID-19. Sequencing used immunoSEQ multiplex PCR; TCRdb keeps in-frame clones, though not all of them. The table has some 270,000 clones, 80% to 90% seen once; the top ten hold roughly 4%. The sample taken for sequencing was PBMCs or T cells enriched from blood (not recorded which). The origin of the receptors is a woman between 25 and 40 years old who had recovered from COVID-19.

The V call is TRBV28, the J call TRBJ2-2; the match to TRBD2 covers 7 bases. The CDR3 loop spans 15 amino acids. Germline V gives CDR1 MDHEN, CDR2 SYDVKM. The trim removed 1 base at V and 5 bases at J, leaving 4 bases unmatched. CDR3 DNA: TGTGCCAGCAGTTTATACGGGACTAATACCGGGGAGCTGTTTTTT. Residues: CASSLYGTNTGELFF.

The CDR3 reads CASSVSHLDTQYF. As DNA, the CDR3 is TGTGCCAGCAGCGTATCCCATTTGGATACGCAGTATTTT. V usage is TRBV9 and J usage is TRBJ2-3; D ambiguous. V lost 1 base to trimming and J lost 6 bases, with 9 bases between them. Germline CDR1 and CDR2: SGDLS and YYNGEE. The CDR3 consists of 13 residues.

This chain connects TRBV10-2 to TRBJ2-1, with D possibly being TRBD2 (7 bases). The CDR3 has 16 residues. Germline CDR1 and CDR2: WSHSY and SAAADI. Trimming took 4 bases from V and 9 from J, leaving 22 bases between them. CDR3 bases: TGCGCCAGCAGTGGAGGGGGGGGAAGCAAGGGAGGTGAGCAGTTCTTC. Protein product: CASSGGGGSKGGEQFF.

The rearrangement links TRBV18 to TRBJ2-1; 12 bases map to TRBD1. J gave up 5 bases and V 3 bases, and 11 bases lay outside the gene matches. The CDR3 consists of 18 residues. Germline values: CDR1 KGHSH, CDR2 LQKENI. CDR3 loop: CASSPFAGTGGLDNEQFF. CDR3 sequence (DNA): TGTGCCAGCTCACCGTTCGCCGGGACAGGGGGCTTAGACAATGAGCAGTTCTTC.

DNA of the CDR3: TGTGCCAGCAGCCCCGGGGGGAAATACGAGCAGTACTTC. This gives the protein CASSPGGKYEQYF. This sequence joins TRBV11-2 and TRBJ2-7; 7 nucleotides match TRBD2. This CDR3 is built from 13 residues. The trim removed 5 bases at V and 4 bases at J, leaving 5 bases unmatched. The germline V gene encodes CDR1 SGHAT and CDR2 FQNNGV.

V gene TRBV28 combines with J gene TRBJ1-1; 7 bases are shared with TRBD1. V dropped 2 bases and J dropped 9; count of bases not matched to a gene: 3. The CDR3 contains 12 residues. Germline loops: CDR1 MDHEN, CDR2 SYDVKM. The CDR3 loop is CASSLDRVQAFF. The DNA for the CDR3 is TGTGCCAGCAGTTTAGACAGGGTCCAAGCTTTCTTT.

The chain couples TRBV19 to TRBJ1-5; tentative D call: TRBD1 (5 bases). V was shortened by 7 bases and J by 5 bases, with 12 bases between the two germline ends. The germline gives CDR1 LNHDA, CDR2 SQIVND (reference sequence). The length of the CDR3 is 13 residues. CDR3 protein: CASNTTRDQPQHF. DNA for the CDR3: TGTGCCAGTAATACGACCAGGGATCAGCCCCAGCATTTT.

This chain connects TRBV10-3 to TRBJ2-7, with 9 bases identical to TRBD1. Trimming cost V 4 bases and J 3 bases; bases outside gene matches: 7. Per germline, CDR1 ENHRY and CDR2 SYGVKD. CDR3 length equals 15 residues. The CDR3 reads CAISGGQGTNYEQYF. CDR3 DNA: TGTGCCATCAGTGGTGGACAGGGGACAAACTACGAGCAGTACTTC.

The chain has TRBV9 and TRBJ2-5; 9 nucleotides align to TRBD2. The CDR3 has 20 residues. The junction had 21 bases not matched to a gene; V was cut back by 4 bases and J by 2 bases. CDR1 and CDR2 from the germline V gene are SGDLS and YYNGEE. The DNA for the CDR3 is TGTGCCAGCAGCCCAAAGAGGACAGTCAAAGGACTAGCGCTACAAGAGACCCAGTACTTC. The encoded protein is CASSPKRTVKGLALQETQYF.

The V gene is TRBV7-2, the J gene TRBJ2-3, with 8 bases matching TRBD2. The CDR3 totals 15 residues. The germline CDR1 and CDR2 sequences are SGHTA and FQGNSA. V was pared by 6 bases and J by 5 bases, with 10 bases of the junction left unmatched. The CDR3 loop reads CASSYSGAPGDTQYF. CDR3 in DNA: TGTGCCAGCAGTTATAGCGGGGCACCCGGAGATACGCAGTATTTT.

The chain carries TRBV29-1 and TRBJ2-1; 9 nucleotides line up with TRBD2. This CDR3 spans 19 amino acids. Trimming took 0 bases from V and 6 from J; bases not matched to a gene: 18. From germline, CDR1 is SQVTM and CDR2 ANQGSEA. Here the CDR3 DNA reads TGCAGCGTTGAAGATAGAGTCCTTGGCGCCTTAGCGGGAGTCAATGAGCAGTTCTTC. Protein: CSVEDRVLGALAGVNEQFF.

J is TRBJ1-1 and V is TRBV11-2; no firm D call. CDR1 and CDR2 (germline): SGHAT, FQNNGV. V lost 0 bases and J lost 1, with 3 bases in between. There are 13 residues in the CDR3. The CDR3 DNA reads TGTGCCAGCAGCTTAGACAGGAACACTGAAGCTTTCTTT. Translation: CASSLDRNTEAFF.

The chain couples TRBV9 to TRBJ2-2; TRBD2 is a possible D gene (6 bases). The germline CDR1 and CDR2 sequences are SGDLS and YYNGEE. Trimming left V 6 bases short and J 7 bases short, with 13 bases between. The CDR3 extends over 13 amino acids. The CDR3 DNA reads TGTGCCAGCACCGGGACTGCCGGCGGGGAGCTGTTTTTT. It specifies CASTGTAGGELFF. Looking up the rest from reference TRBV9 and TRBJ2-2 gives the full variable domain: DSGVTQTPKHLITATGQRVTLRCSPRSGDLSVYWYQQSLDQGLQFLIQYYNGEERAKGNILERFSAQQFPDLHSELNLSSLELGDSALYFCASTGTAGGELFFGEGSRLTVL.

This sequence joins TRBV7-9 and TRBJ1-5; D gene unclear. The CDR3 contains 14 residues. Germline CDR1 SEHNR, CDR2 FQNEAQ (reference sequence). Trimming cost V 5 bases and J 0 bases, with 8 bases left between them. The CDR3 reads CASSATTSNQPQHF. DNA of the CDR3: TGTGCCAGCAGCGCAACTACTAGCAATCAGCCCCAGCATTTT.

The gene calls are TRBV4-1 and TRBJ1-2; no reliable D call. Per the germline V gene, CDR1 is MGHRA and CDR2 is YSYEKL. This CDR3 spans 15 amino acids. Trimming took off 1 base at V and 2 bases at J, with 11 bases between the two ends. CDR3 sequence reads: CASSQGDNQNYGYTF. The CDR3 DNA sequence: TGCGCCAGCAGCCAAGGAGACAACCAGAACTATGGCTACACCTTC.

The chain combines TRBV27 with TRBJ1-6; unclear D gene. This CDR3 contains 13 residues. Germline CDR1 reads MNHEY; CDR2 reads SMNVEV (reference sequence). With 8 bases removed from V and 5 bases from J, the gap between germline ends came to 10 bases. For the CDR3, the DNA is TGTGCCAGCGTGGTTTCGGATAATTCACCCCTCCACTTT. Translated, it gives CASVVSDNSPLHF.

J is TRBJ2-7 and V is TRBV5-1, with D possibly matching TRBD1 (6 bases). V was shortened by 0 bases and J by 6 bases, with 10 bases between the two germline ends. Germline V gene sequence: CDR1 SGHRS, CDR2 YFSETQ. There are 13 residues in the CDR3. DNA of the CDR3: TGCGCCAGCAGCTTGGGTGCAGGGGTCGAGCAGTACTTC. This sequence encodes CASSLGAGVEQYF.